Listed below are T cell receptor beta chains from one sample, sequenced in a study of blood T cell repertoires in COVID-19. The assay was immunoSEQ multiplex PCR, and TCRdb's table has in-frame clones only and misses some. This sample carries under 45,000 clones, 80% to 90% of them seen once, and the ten largest clones take less than 10%. The sample was peripheral blood. Source of these receptors: a human donor in a cohort sampled during active COVID-19. Both conserved end residues are trimmed from each CDR3. Each record gives: V gene, CDR3 length, CDR3 protein.

v_gene: TRBV5-1; len: 13; CDR3aa: ASTWTGDSNYGYT
v_gene: TRBV25-1; len: 9; CDR3aa: ASSPLTEAF
v_gene: TRBV10-3; len: 12; CDR3aa: AISAGVWQETQY
v_gene: TRBV5-1; len: 12; CDR3aa: ASSLNWQGISYT
v_gene: TRBV7-2; len: 13; CDR3aa: ASSSYTLVNTEAF
v_gene: TRBV30; len: 15; CDR3aa: AWRREEGQGRIDEQF
v_gene: TRBV7-9; len: 15; CDR3aa: ASSPPFRLAGGPEQF
v_gene: TRBV3-1/TRBV3-2; len: 12; CDR3aa: ASSPTPGNQPQH
v_gene: TRBV7-2; len: 13; CDR3aa: ASSWGLEDTGELF
v_gene: TRBV2; len: 12; CDR3aa: ASTRETGANVLT
v_gene: TRBV27; len: 11; CDR3aa: ASRSRDSEKLF
v_gene: TRBV19; len: 12; CDR3aa: ASSIQGRGTEAF
v_gene: TRBV7-9; len: 14; CDR3aa: ASSLSLAGVSDTQY
v_gene: TRBV7-9; len: 11; CDR3aa: ASSFGRVDPQH
v_gene: TRBV21-1; len: 14; CDR3aa: ASSKHYHGDNYEQY
v_gene: TRBV7-2; len: 13; CDR3aa: ASSPWTGGTGELF
v_gene: TRBV11-2; len: 13; CDR3aa: ASSGLSGRPYEQY
v_gene: TRBV24-1; len: 11; CDR3aa: ATSDLRGTEAF
v_gene: TRBV27; len: 14; CDR3aa: ASSLSMGQGRTEAF
v_gene: TRBV5-1; len: 12; CDR3aa: ASSATSALNEQF
v_gene: TRBV27; len: 15; CDR3aa: ASSLSLRTGVVETQY
v_gene: TRBV13; len: 15; CDR3aa: ASSATGWGNLNYGYT
v_gene: TRBV10-3; len: 11; CDR3aa: AISRDTQETQY
v_gene: TRBV4-1; len: 14; CDR3aa: ASSQGGTGGRYGYT
v_gene: TRBV11-3; len: 13; CDR3aa: ASSSGRTSTDTQY
v_gene: TRBV28; len: 16; CDR3aa: ASSSAVGQGALYYGYT
v_gene: TRBV7-2; len: 12; CDR3aa: ASSLGQAVNEQY
v_gene: TRBV5-1; len: 13; CDR3aa: ASSLTGKVTNEQF
v_gene: TRBV28; len: 14; CDR3aa: ASSSPGTEFNQPQH
v_gene: TRBV29-1; len: 10; CDR3aa: SASQGTGELF
v_gene: TRBV6-6; len: 11; CDR3aa: ASSTEKNTEAF
v_gene: TRBV18; len: 14; CDR3aa: ASSPPVSSGANVLT
v_gene: TRBV30; len: 13; CDR3aa: AWSPRAGLNQPQH
v_gene: TRBV19; len: 14; CDR3aa: ASSIWRRATPGELF
v_gene: TRBV28; len: 14; CDR3aa: ASSLPPGQGNTEAF
v_gene: TRBV7-3; len: 13; CDR3aa: ASSPGGQNTGELF
v_gene: TRBV27; len: 13; CDR3aa: ASSLSWAGVDEQF
v_gene: TRBV9; len: 12; CDR3aa: ASSVGGTGNTQY
v_gene: TRBV5-4; len: 14; CDR3aa: ASQRQGPSTLNEQF
v_gene: TRBV7-9; len: 12; CDR3aa: ASSRPGTDYEQY
v_gene: TRBV7-3; len: 13; CDR3aa: ASSLTSQGTGELF
v_gene: TRBV19; len: 14; CDR3aa: ASSPRVGTGHEKLF
v_gene: TRBV5-5; len: 10; CDR3aa: ASSLRTDTQY
v_gene: TRBV6-2/TRBV6-3; len: 12; CDR3aa: ASSYLQGHQPQH
v_gene: TRBV6-2/TRBV6-3; len: 18; CDR3aa: ASSYRGLATISPNTGELF